In this sample, the clone carrying this T cell receptor (beta chain) turned up once. The sample has other DNA sequences that encode this CDR3 too. These data belong to a study of control samples from healthy donors and cancer patients. Deletions cut 3 bases from V and 0 bases from J, with 7 bases between. Per the germline V gene, CDR1 is SGHNT and CDR2 is YENEEA. The CDR3 is 14 residues long. The method was immunoSEQ multiplex PCR; TCRdb's version includes in-frame clones alone and lacks a portion of them. The data show over 100,000 clones, more than 70% seen once. The source is a man between 50 and 59 years old in good health. Material: blood. The rearrangement joins TRBV11-3 to TRBJ2-3; perhaps TRBD2 as D (6 bases). In DNA, the CDR3 is TGTGCCAGCAGCTTGGGGGGTAGCACAGATACGCAGTATTTT. This sequence encodes CASSLGGSTDTQYF.